These 12 T cell receptor beta chains share one sample of origin, sequenced in a study of OX40 agonist ivuxolimab in advanced cancers. Profiling relied on immunoSEQ multiplex PCR, and the TCRdb table lists in-frame clones only, not all of them. Of 85,000 to 95,000 clones listed, 90% to 95% were seen once; the top ten hold around 2.5%. The specimen comprised CD4+ or CD8+ T cells sorted from blood, sampled in a trial of the OX40 agonist ivuxolimab. All receptors come from an adult with an advanced solid tumor such as melanoma, head and neck, liver or kidney cancer.

The chain carries TRBV29-1 and TRBJ2-7; 8 nucleotides agree with TRBD1. This CDR3 comprises 13 residues. The trim removed 7 bases at V and 4 bases at J, leaving 9 bases unmatched. In germline, CDR1 is SQVTM, CDR2 ANQGSEA. Written as DNA, the CDR3 is TGCAGCGCTCGACAGGGGCTTCAGTACGAGCAGTACTTC. Amino acid sequence: CSARQGLQYEQYF.

This clone was seen only a few times. The rearrangement uses TRBV2 and TRBJ2-7, with D tentatively TRBD1 (6 bases). Trimming removed 8 bases from V and 0 bases from J, with 14 bases in between. CDR3 length: 14 amino acids. Germline V gene data show CDR1 as SNHLY and CDR2 as FYNNEI. The CDR3 reads CASFKGDNSYEQYF. The CDR3 DNA follows: TGTGCCAGCTTTAAAGGGGACAACTCCTACGAGCAGTACTTC.

The J gene is TRBJ1-6, the V gene TRBV30; tentatively, D is TRBD1 (5 bases). V dropped 2 bases and J dropped 7 bases, with 12 bases sitting between them. This CDR3 region has 14 residues. Germline values: CDR1 GTSNPN, CDR2 SVGIG (reference sequence). Here the CDR3 reads CAWSTGTGNSPLHF. The CDR3 DNA sequence: TGTGCCTGGAGTACCGGGACGGGGAATTCACCCCTCCACTTT.

This clone was seen only a few times. The rearrangement links TRBV19 to TRBJ2-1; 14 bases line up with TRBD2. This CDR3 has 14 residues. Germline CDR1 and CDR2: LNHDA and SQIVND (reference sequence). Trimming removed 7 bases from V and 9 bases from J; junction bases left unmatched: 5. As DNA, the CDR3 is TGTGCCAGTAAGGGACTAGCGGGAGTTGGTGAGCAGTTCTTC. Its translation: CASKGLAGVGEQFF. Together with reference TRBV19 and TRBJ2-1, the CDR3 gives the full variable domain: DGGITQSPKYLFRKEGQNVTLSCEQNLNHDAMYWYRQDPGQGLRLIYYSQIVNDFQKGDIAEGYSVSREKKESFPLTVTSAQKNPTAFYLCASKGLAGVGEQFFGPGTRLTVL.

The V and J genes are TRBV28 and TRBJ1-2, with 7 bases lining up with TRBD1. From germline, CDR1 is MDHEN and CDR2 SYDVKM. V gave up 4 bases and J gave up 6 bases; unmatched junction bases: 11. The CDR3 is made up of 15 amino acids. The CDR3 bases are TGTGCCAGCAGTTCTGGGCAGGGGGTAGGAGATGGCTACACCTTC. This codes for CASSSGQGVGDGYTF.

This sequence joins TRBV19 and TRBJ2-6; D ambiguous. The CDR3 extends over 16 amino acids. Per germline, CDR1 LNHDA and CDR2 SQIVND (reference sequence). Trimming stripped 7 bases from V and 2 bases from J, with 15 bases between. The CDR3: CASMDGNQPGANVLTF. In DNA, the CDR3 is TGTGCCAGTATGGACGGAAACCAACCTGGGGCCAACGTCCTGACTTTC.

The V gene is TRBV28, the J gene TRBJ2-2; 12 bases are a match to TRBD1. The CDR3 sequence is 15 residues long. CDR1 MDHEN and CDR2 SYDVKM come from the germline V gene. J gave up 6 bases and V 6 bases, and 5 bases lay outside the gene matches. CDR3 bases: TGTGCCAGCAGCCGGGGACAGGGGGCGTCCGGGGAGCTGTTTTTT. It translates to CASSRGQGASGELFF.

The DNA of the CDR3 is TGTGCCAGCAGTTTTACCGGGGAGCTGTTTTTT. It codes for CASSFTGELFF. The chain uses TRBV2 and TRBJ2-2; D remains unclear. V was pared by 5 bases and J by 5 bases, with 3 bases between. Germline CDR1 and CDR2: SNHLY and FYNNEI. This CDR3 has 11 amino acids.

The V gene is TRBV11-2, the J gene TRBJ2-2; TRBD2 agrees at 11 bases. The CDR3 runs 16 residues. With 5 bases clipped from V and 2 bases from J, the junction kept 4 bases outside the gene matches. Germline V lookup: CDR1 SGHAT, CDR2 FQNNGV. The CDR3 DNA is TGTGCCAGCAGCAAGCTAGCGGGAGGAAACACCGGGGAGCTGTTTTTT. It translates to CASSKLAGGNTGELFF.

This sequence joins TRBV28 and TRBJ2-4, with D unresolved. V was shortened by 2 bases and J by 6 bases, with 11 bases between the two germline ends. Per the germline V gene, CDR1 is MDHEN and CDR2 is SYDVKM. This CDR3 has 14 amino acids. The CDR3 DNA reads TGTGCCAGCAGTTTACCAGAAGGGTTAAACATTCAGTACTTC. Translation: CASSLPEGLNIQYF.

The genes are TRBV30 and TRBJ2-5; 14 nucleotides agree with TRBD2. There are 15 residues in the CDR3. The V gene end was trimmed by 3 bases and the J gene end by 2 bases; junction bases not matched to a gene: 2. Germline CDR1 is GTSNPN and CDR2 is SVGIG (reference sequence). The CDR3: CAWSRTSGRQETQYF. In nucleotides, the CDR3 is TGTGCCTGGAGCCGGACTAGCGGGAGGCAAGAGACCCAGTACTTC.

The table lists this clone with a count of one. The chain links TRBV11-1 to TRBJ2-1, with D perhaps matching TRBD1 or TRBD2 (5 bases each). This CDR3 is 15 amino acids long. V was cut by 3 bases and J by 2 bases, with 11 bases left in between. Germline V lookup: CDR1 SGHAT, CDR2 FQDESV (reference sequence). CDR3 amino acids: CASSLGRAPYNEQFF. The DNA of the CDR3 is TGTGCCAGCAGCTTGGGGCGGGCTCCCTACAATGAGCAGTTCTTC.